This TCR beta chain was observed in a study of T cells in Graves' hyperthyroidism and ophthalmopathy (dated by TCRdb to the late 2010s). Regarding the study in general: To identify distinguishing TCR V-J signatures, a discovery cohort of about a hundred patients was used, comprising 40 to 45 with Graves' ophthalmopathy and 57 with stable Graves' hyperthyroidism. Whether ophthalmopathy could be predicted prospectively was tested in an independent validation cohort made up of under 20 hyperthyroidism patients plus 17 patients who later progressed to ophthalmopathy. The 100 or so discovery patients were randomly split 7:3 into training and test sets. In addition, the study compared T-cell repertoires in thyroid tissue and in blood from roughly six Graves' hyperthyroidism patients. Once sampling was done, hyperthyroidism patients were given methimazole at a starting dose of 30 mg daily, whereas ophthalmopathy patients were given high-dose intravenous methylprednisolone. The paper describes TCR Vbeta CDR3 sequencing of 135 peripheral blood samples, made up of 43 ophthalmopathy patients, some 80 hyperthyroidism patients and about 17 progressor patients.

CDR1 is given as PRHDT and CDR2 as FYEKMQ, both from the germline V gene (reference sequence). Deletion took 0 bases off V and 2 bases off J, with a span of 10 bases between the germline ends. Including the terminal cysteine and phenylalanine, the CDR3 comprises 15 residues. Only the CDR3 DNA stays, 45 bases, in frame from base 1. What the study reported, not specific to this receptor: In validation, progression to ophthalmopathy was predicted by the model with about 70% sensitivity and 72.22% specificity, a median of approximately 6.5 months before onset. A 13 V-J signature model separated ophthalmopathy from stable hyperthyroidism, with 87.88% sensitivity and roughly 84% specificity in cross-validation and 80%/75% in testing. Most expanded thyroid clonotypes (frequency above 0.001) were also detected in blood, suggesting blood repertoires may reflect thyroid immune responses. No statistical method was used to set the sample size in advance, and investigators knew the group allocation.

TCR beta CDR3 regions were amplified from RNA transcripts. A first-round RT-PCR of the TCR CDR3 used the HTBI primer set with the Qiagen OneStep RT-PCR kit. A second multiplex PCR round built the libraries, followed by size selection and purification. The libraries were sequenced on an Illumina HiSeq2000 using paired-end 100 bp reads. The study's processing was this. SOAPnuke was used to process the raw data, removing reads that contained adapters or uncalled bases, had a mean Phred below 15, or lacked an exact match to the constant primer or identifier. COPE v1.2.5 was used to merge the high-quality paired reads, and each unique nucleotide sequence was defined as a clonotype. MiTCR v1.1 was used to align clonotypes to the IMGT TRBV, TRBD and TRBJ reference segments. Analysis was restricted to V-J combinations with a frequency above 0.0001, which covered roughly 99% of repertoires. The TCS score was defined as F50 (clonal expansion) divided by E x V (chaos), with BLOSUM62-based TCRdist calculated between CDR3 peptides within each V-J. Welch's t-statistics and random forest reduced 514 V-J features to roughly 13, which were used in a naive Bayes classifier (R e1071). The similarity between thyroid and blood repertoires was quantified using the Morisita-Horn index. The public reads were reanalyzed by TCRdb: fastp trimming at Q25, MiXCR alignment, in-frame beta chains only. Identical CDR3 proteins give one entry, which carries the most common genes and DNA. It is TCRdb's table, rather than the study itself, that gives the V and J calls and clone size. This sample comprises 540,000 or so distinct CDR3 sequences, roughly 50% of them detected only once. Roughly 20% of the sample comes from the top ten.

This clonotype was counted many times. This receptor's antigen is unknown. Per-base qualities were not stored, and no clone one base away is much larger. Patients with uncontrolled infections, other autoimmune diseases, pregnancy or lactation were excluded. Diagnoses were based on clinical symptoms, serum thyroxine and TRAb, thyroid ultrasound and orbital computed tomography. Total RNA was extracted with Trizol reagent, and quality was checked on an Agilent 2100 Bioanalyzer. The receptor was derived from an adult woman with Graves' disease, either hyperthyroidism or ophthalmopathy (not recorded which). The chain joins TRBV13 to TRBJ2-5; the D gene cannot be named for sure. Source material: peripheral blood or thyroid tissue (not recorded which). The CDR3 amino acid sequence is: CASSLGWQTQETQYF. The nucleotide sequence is TGTGCCAGCAGCTTAGGGTGGCAGACTCAAGAGACCCAGTACTTC.